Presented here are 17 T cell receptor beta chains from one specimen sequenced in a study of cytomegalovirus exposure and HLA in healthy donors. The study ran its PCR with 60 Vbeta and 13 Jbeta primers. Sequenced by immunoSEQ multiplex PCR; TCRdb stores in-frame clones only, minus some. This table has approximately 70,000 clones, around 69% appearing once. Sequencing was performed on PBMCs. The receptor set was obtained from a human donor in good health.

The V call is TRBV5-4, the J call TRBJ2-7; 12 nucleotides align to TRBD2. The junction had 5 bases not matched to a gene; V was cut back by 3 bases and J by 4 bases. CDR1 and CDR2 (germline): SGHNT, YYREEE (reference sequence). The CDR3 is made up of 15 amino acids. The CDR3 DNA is TGTGCCAGCAGCTACGGAGGGACTAGCGGGTACGAGCAGTACTTC. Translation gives CASSYGGTSGYEQYF.

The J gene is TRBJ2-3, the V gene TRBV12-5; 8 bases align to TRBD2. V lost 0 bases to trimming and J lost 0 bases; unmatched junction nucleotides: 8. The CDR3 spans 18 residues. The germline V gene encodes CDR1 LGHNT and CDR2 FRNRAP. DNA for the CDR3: TGTGCTAGTGGTTTGGTACTGGACGGGAGGGGTAGCACAGATACGCAGTATTTT. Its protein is CASGLVLDGRGSTDTQYF.

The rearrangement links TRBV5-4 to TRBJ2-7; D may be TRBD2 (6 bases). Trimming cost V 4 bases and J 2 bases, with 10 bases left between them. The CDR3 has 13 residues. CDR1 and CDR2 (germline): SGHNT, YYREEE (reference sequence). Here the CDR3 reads CASSRDSAYEQYF. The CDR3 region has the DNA TGTGCCAGCAGCCGGGACTCCGCCTACGAGCAGTACTTC. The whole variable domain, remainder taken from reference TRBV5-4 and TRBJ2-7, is ETGVTQSPTHLIKTRGQQVTLRCSSQSGHNTVSWYQQALGQGPQFIFQYYREEENGRGNFPPRFSGLQFPNYSSELNVNALELDDSALYLCASSRDSAYEQYFGPGTRLTVT.

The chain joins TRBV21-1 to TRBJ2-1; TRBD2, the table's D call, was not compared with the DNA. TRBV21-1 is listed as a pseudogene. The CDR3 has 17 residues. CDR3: CASSKDRRGAWGNEQFF. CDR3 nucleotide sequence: TGTGCCAGCAGCAAAGATCGACGGGGGGCGTGGGGCAATGAGCAGTTCTTC.

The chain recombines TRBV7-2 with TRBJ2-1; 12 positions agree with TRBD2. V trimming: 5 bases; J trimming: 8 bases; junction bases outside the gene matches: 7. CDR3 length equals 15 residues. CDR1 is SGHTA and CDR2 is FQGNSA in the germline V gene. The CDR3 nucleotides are TGTGCCAGCAGCCTGACTAGCGGGAGTGGCTATGAGCAGTTCTTC. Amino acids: CASSLTSGSGYEQFF.

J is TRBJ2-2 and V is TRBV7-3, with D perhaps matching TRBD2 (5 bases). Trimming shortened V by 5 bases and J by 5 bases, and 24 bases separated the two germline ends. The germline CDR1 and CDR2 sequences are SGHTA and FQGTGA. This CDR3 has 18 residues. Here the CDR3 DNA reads TGTGCCAGCAGCCCCACTGGCCCAATAGGACTTGAAACCGGGGAGCTGTTTTTT. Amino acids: CASSPTGPIGLETGELFF.

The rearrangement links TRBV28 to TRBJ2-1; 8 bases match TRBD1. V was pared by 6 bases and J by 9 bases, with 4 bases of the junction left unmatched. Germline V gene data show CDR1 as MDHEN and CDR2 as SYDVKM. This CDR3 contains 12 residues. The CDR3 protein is CASRQGVGEQFF. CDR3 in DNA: TGTGCCAGCAGACAGGGGGTAGGTGAGCAGTTCTTC.

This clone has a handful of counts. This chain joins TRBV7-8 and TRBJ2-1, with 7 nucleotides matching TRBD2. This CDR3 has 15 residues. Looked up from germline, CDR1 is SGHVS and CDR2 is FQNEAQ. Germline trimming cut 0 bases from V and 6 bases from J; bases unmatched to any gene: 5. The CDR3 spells CASSLAGGRANEQFF. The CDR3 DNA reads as TGTGCCAGCAGCTTAGCGGGGGGGAGGGCCAATGAGCAGTTCTTC.

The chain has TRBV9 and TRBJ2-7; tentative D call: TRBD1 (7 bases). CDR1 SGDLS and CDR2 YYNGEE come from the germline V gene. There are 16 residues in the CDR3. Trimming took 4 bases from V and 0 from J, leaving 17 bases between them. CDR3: CASSTPPGDSSYEQYF. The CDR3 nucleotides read TGTGCCAGCAGCACCCCCCCGGGGGACAGCTCCTACGAGCAGTACTTC.

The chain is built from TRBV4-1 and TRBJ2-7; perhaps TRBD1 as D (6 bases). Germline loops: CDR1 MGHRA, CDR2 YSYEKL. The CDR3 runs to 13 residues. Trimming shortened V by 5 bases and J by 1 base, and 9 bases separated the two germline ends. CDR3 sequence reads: CASSIQGSYEQYF. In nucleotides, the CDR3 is TGCGCCAGCAGCATACAGGGTTCCTACGAGCAGTACTTC.

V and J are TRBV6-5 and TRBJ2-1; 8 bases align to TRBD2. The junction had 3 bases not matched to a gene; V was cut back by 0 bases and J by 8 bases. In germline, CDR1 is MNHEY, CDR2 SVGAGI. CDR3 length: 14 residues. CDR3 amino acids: CASSYSSGVDEQFF. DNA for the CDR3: TGTGCCAGCAGTTACTCTAGCGGGGTTGATGAGCAGTTCTTC.

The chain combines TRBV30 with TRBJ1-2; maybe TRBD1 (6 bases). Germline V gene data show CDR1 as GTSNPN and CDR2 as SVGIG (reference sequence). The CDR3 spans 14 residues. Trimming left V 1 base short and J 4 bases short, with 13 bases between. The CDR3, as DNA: TGTGCCTGGAGTGGGACAGAGTTGGGCTATGGCTACACCTTC. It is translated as CAWSGTELGYGYTF.

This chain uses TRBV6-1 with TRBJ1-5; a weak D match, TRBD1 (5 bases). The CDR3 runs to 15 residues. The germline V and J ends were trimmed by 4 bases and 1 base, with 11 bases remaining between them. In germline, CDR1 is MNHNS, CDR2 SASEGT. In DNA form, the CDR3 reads TGTGCCAGCAGTGCCTACGGGGGAAGCAATCAGCCCCAGCATTTT. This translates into CASSAYGGSNQPQHF.

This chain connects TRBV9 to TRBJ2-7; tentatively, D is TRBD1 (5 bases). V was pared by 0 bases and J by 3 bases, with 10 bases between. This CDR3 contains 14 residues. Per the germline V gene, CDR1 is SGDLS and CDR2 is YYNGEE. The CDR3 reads CASSVAQVGYEQYF. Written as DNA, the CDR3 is TGTGCCAGCAGCGTAGCACAGGTAGGCTACGAGCAGTACTTC. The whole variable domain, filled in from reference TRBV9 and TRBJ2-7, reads DSGVTQTPKHLITATGQRVTLRCSPRSGDLSVYWYQQSLDQGLQFLIQYYNGEERAKGNILERFSAQQFPDLHSELNLSSLELGDSALYFCASSVAQVGYEQYFGPGTRLTVT.

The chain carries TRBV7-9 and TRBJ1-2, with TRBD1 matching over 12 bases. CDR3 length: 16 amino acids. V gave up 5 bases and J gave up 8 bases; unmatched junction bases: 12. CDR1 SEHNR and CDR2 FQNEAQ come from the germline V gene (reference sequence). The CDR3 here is CASSHFPGTGGEGYTF. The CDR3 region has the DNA TGTGCCAGCAGCCATTTCCCCGGGACAGGGGGCGAAGGCTACACCTTC.

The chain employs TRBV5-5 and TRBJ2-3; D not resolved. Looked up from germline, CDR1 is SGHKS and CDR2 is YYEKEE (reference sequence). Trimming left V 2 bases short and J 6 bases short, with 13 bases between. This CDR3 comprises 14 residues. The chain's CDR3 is CASSLEDLRDTQYF. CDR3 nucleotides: TGTGCCAGCAGCTTAGAGGATCTCCGGGATACGCAGTATTTT.

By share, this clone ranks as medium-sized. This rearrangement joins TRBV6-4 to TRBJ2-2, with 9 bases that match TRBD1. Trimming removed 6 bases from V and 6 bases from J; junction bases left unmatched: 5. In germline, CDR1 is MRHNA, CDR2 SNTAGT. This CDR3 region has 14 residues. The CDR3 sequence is CASRRTGDAGELFF. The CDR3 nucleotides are TGTGCCAGCAGGAGGACAGGGGACGCCGGGGAGCTGTTTTTT.